One and the same sample provided the 11 T cell receptor beta chains below, sequenced in a study of blood T cell repertoires in COVID-19. Measured with immunoSEQ multiplex PCR; TCRdb has only the in-frame clones, and not every one. The sample contains some 45,000 clones, around 80% of which appear only once. Material for sequencing was peripheral blood. The source is a man aged 55 to 70 with acute or convalescent COVID-19.

The chain links TRBV5-6 to TRBJ1-2; D not resolved. The CDR3 covers 13 residues. CDR1 and CDR2 from the germline V gene are SGHDT and YYEEEE. Trimming pared 1 base from V and 5 bases from J, leaving 9 bases between. CDR3 coding DNA: TGTGCCAGCAGCTTGCAAAGGCGGTATGGCTACACCTTC. Residues: CASSLQRRYGYTF.

The chain links TRBV24-1 to TRBJ2-1; TRBD2 agrees at 10 bases. This CDR3 region has 18 residues. V was clipped by 4 bases and J by 5 bases; unmatched bases: 13. CDR1 is KGHDR, CDR2 SFDVKD, per germline. For the CDR3, the DNA is TGTGCCACCAGTGACCCCACCCACATAGCGGGGGGAAACAATGAGCAGTTCTTC. This translates into CATSDPTHIAGGNNEQFF.

The CDR3 region is CASRDTSGSSYNEQFF. CDR3 DNA: TGTGCCAGCAGGGATACTAGCGGGAGCTCCTACAATGAGCAGTTCTTC. The V gene is TRBV5-8, the J gene TRBJ2-1, with 11 bases identical to TRBD2. The CDR3 has 16 residues. Germline V gene sequence: CDR1 SGHTS, CDR2 YDEGEE. The trim removed 5 bases at V and 0 bases at J, leaving 4 bases unmatched.

This rearrangement joins TRBV11-3 to TRBJ2-2, with 13 bases matching TRBD2. With 5 bases clipped from V and 6 bases from J, the junction kept 6 bases outside the gene matches. Germline V gene lookup returns CDR1 SGHNT and CDR2 YENEEA. The CDR3 is 16 amino acids. CDR3: CASSVGLAGFAGELFF. CDR3 DNA: TGTGCCAGCAGCGTGGGACTAGCGGGGTTCGCCGGGGAGCTGTTTTTT.

This chain uses TRBV6-5 with TRBJ1-2; D is unresolved. Trimming took off 2 bases at V and 3 bases at J, with 16 bases between the two ends. Germline assignment: CDR1 MNHEY and CDR2 SVGAGI. The CDR3 is made up of 16 amino acids. This CDR3 reads CASSYGWEGLDYGYTF. CDR3 DNA sequence: TGTGCCAGCAGTTACGGTTGGGAGGGTCTGGACTATGGCTACACCTTC.

This sequence joins TRBV5-1 and TRBJ2-7; tentative D call: TRBD2 (8 bases). There are 15 residues in the CDR3. The germline gives CDR1 SGHRS, CDR2 YFSETQ. V dropped 4 bases and J dropped 0 bases, with 14 bases sitting between them. The DNA for the CDR3 is TGCGCCAGCAGCGTACAGGGGACTAGCTCCTACGAGCAGTACTTC. Translating gives CASSVQGTSSYEQYF.

This rearrangement joins TRBV7-3 to TRBJ2-1; TRBD2 agrees at 15 bases. Germline values: CDR1 SGHTA, CDR2 FQGTGA. The CDR3 consists of 20 residues. V dropped 2 bases and J dropped 0; count of bases not matched to a gene: 8. CDR3: CASSLAPGLAGGHSYNEQFF. CDR3 nucleotide sequence: TGTGCCAGCAGCTTAGCCCCGGGACTAGCGGGGGGCCACTCCTACAATGAGCAGTTCTTC.

The chain uses TRBV2 and TRBJ2-7, with a tentative D call TRBD1 (5 bases). CDR1 and CDR2 (germline): SNHLY, FYNNEI. The germline V and J ends were trimmed by 6 bases and 0 bases, with 21 bases remaining between them. This CDR3 spans 17 amino acids. In DNA, the CDR3 is TGTGCCAGCAGGGATTCAGGGAATAGAGCCCCCTCCTACGAGCAGTACTTC. The encoded protein is CASRDSGNRAPSYEQYF.

This chain joins TRBV19 and TRBJ2-6, with D tentatively TRBD1 (6 bases). Germline CDR1 is LNHDA and CDR2 is SQIVND (reference sequence). V dropped 7 bases and J dropped 2 bases, with 9 bases sitting between them. The CDR3 extends over 14 amino acids. The CDR3 loop reads CASKSGAGANVLTF. The DNA of the CDR3 is TGTGCCAGTAAGTCAGGGGCTGGGGCCAACGTCCTGACTTTC.

This chain joins TRBV9 and TRBJ2-5; D ambiguous. V dropped 4 bases and J dropped 5 bases, with 12 bases sitting between them. This CDR3 contains 13 residues. The germline CDR1 and CDR2 sequences are SGDLS and YYNGEE. CDR3 in DNA: TGTGCCAGCAGCCCAGTAGAGGTTGAGACCCAGTACTTC. Protein sequence: CASSPVEVETQYF. Filled out from reference TRBV9 and TRBJ2-5, the complete variable domain reads DSGVTQTPKHLITATGQRVTLRCSPRSGDLSVYWYQQSLDQGLQFLIQYYNGEERAKGNILERFSAQQFPDLHSELNLSSLELGDSALYFCASSPVEVETQYFGPGTRLLVL.

This sequence joins TRBV7-9 and TRBJ2-7; 11 bases agree with TRBD1. Germline CDR1 SEHNR, CDR2 FQNEAQ (reference sequence). The V gene end was trimmed by 4 bases and the J gene end by 4 bases; junction bases not matched to a gene: 6. This CDR3 spans 15 amino acids. DNA of the CDR3: TGTGCCAGCAGCTCCTCGGACAGGGGGCATTACGAGCAGTACTTC. This sequence encodes CASSSSDRGHYEQYF.